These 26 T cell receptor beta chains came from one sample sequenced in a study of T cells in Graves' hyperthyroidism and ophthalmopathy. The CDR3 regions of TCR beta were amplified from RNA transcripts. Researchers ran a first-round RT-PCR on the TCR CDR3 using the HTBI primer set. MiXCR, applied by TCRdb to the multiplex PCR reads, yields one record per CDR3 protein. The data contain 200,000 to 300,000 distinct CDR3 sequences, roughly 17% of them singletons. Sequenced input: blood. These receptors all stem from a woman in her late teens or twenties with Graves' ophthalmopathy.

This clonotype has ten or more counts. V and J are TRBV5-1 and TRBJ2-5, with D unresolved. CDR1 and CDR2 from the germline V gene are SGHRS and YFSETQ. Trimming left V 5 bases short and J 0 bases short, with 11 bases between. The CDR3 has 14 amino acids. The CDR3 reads CASRGRQHQETQYF. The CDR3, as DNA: TGCGCCAGCAGGGGCCGGCAGCACCAAGAGACCCAGTACTTC.

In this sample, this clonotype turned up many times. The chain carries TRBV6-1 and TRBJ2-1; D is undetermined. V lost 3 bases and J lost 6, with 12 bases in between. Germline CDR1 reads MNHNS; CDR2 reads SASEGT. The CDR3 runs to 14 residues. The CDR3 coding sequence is TGTGCCAGCAGTGATTTGGCTGCCCTCAATGAGCAGTTCTTC. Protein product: CASSDLAALNEQFF.

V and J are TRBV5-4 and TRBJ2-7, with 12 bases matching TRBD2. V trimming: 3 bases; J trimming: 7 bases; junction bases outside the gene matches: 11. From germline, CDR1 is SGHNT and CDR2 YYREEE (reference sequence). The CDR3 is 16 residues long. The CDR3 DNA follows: TGTGCCAGCAGCTATAAACGACTAGCGGGAGCTCATGAGCAGTACTTC. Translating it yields CASSYKRLAGAHEQYF. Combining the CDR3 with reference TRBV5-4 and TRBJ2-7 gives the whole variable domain ETGVTQSPTHLIKTRGQQVTLRCSSQSGHNTVSWYQQALGQGPQFIFQYYREEENGRGNFPPRFSGLQFPNYSSELNVNALELDDSALYLCASSYKRLAGAHEQYFGPGTRLTVT.

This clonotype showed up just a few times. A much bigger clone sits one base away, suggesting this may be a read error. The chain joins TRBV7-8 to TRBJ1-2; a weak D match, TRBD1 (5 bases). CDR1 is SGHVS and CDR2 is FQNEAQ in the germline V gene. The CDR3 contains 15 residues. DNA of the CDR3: TGTGCCAACAGCTTTCAGGGCGCGGGTTTCTATGGCTACACCTTC. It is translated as CANSFQGAGFYGYTF.

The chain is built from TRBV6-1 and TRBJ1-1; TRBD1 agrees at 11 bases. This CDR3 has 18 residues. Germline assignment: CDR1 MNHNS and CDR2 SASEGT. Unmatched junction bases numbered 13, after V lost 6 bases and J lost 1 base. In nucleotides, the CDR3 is TGTGCCAGCAGCCGCCACCCGGACAGGGGGCTTTGGAACACTGAAGCTTTCTTT. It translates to CASSRHPDRGLWNTEAFF.

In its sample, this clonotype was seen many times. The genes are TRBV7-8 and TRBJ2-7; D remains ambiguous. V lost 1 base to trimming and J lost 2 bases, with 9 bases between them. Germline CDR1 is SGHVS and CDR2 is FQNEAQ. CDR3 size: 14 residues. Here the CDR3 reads CASSLEGFTYEQYF. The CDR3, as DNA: TGTGCCAGCAGCTTAGAGGGTTTTACCTACGAGCAGTACTTC.

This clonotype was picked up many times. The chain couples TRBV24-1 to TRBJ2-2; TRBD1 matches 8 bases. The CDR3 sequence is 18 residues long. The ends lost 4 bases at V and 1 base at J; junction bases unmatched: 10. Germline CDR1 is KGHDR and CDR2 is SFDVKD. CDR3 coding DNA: TGTGCCACCAGTGACCGGAGGTTTGGACAGGGGAACACCGGGGAGCTGTTTTTT. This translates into CATSDRRFGQGNTGELFF.

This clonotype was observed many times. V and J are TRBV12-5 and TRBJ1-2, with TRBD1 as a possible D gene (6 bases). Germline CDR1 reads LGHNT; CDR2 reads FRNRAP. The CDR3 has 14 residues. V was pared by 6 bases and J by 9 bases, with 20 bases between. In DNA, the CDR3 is TGTGCTAGTGGCCCGAGGGTGGGGGCGCAACGCTACACCTTC. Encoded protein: CASGPRVGAQRYTF.

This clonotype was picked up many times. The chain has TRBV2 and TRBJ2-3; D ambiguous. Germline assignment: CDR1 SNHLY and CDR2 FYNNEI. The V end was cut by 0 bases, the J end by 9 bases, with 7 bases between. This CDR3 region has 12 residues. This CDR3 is CASSEADRTQYF. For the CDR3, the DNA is TGTGCCAGCAGTGAAGCGGATCGGACGCAGTATTTT.

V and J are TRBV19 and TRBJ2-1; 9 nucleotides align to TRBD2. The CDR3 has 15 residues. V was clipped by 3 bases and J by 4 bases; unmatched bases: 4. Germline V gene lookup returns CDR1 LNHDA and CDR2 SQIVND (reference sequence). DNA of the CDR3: TGTGCCAGTAGTATTGGGCTAGCGGGGTACAATGAGCAGTTCTTC. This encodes CASSIGLAGYNEQFF.

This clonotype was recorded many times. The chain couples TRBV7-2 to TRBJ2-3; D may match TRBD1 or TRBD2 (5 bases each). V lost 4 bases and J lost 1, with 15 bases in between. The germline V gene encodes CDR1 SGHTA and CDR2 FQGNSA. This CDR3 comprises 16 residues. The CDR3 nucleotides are TGTGCCAGCAGCTCGCCAAGGGACGGACGCACAGATACGCAGTATTTT. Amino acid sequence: CASSSPRDGRTDTQYF.

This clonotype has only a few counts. Written as DNA, the CDR3 is TGTGCCATCAGTGATTCCGGGACTAGCGTCGAGGGCGCAGATACGCAGTATTTT. Its protein product is CAISDSGTSVEGADTQYF. This sequence joins TRBV10-3 and TRBJ2-3; 10 bases agree with TRBD2. This CDR3 spans 18 amino acids. J was trimmed by 4 bases and V by 3 bases; bases with no gene match: 13. CDR1 and CDR2 (germline): ENHRY, SYGVKD.

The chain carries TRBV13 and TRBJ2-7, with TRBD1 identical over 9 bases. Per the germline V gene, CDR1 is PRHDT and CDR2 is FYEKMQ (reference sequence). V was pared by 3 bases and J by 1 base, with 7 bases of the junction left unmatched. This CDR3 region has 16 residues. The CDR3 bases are TGTGCCAGCAGCTTTCTTGGACAGGGGAAATCCTACGAGCAGTACTTC. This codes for CASSFLGQGKSYEQYF.

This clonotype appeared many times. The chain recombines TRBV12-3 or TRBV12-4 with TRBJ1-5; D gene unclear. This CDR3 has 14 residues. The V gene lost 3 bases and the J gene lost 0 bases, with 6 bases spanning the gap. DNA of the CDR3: TGTGCCAGCAGTTTGGGTACTAGCAATCAGCCCCAGCATTTT. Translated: CASSLGTSNQPQHF.

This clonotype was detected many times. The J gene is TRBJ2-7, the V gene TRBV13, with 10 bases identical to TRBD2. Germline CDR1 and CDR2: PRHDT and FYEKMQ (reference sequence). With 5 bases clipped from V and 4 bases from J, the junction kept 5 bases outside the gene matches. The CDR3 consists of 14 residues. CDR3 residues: CASSQGLASYEQYF. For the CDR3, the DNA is TGTGCCAGCAGCCAGGGACTAGCGAGTTACGAGCAGTACTTC.

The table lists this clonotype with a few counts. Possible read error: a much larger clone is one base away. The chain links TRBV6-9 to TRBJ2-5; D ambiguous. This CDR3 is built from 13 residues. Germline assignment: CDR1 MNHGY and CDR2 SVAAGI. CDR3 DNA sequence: TGTGCCAGCAGTTACGGGCAGCAAGATACCCAGTACTTC. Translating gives CASSYGQQDTQYF.

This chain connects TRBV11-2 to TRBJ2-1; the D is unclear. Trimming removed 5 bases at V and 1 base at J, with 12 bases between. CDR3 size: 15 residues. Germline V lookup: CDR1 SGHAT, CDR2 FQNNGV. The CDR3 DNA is TGTGCCAGCAGCAGTACAGCGCTTTCCTACAATGAGCAGTTCTTC. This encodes CASSSTALSYNEQFF.

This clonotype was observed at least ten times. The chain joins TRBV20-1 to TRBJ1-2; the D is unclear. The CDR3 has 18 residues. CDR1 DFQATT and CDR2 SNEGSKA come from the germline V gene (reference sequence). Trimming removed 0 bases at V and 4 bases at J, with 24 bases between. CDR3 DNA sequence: TGCAGTGCTAGAGATCAGGCAGGTGTAGTCCCGGTCGGCTATGGCTACACCTTC. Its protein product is CSARDQAGVVPVGYGYTF.

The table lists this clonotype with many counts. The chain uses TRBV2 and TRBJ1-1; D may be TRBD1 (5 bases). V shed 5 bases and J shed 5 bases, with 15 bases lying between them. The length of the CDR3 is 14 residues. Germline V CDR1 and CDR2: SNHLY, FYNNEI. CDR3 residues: CASSPGTKETEAFF. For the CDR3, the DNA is TGTGCCAGCAGTCCCGGGACGAAAGAGACTGAAGCTTTCTTT.

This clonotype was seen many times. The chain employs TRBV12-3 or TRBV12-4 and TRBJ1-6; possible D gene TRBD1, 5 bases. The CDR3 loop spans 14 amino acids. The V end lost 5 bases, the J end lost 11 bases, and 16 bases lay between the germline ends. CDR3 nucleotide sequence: TGTGCCAGCAGTCTAAGGGGCCAGGGTGCACCCCTCCACTTT. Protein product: CASSLRGQGAPLHF.

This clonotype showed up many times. The DNA for the CDR3 is TGTGCCAGCAGTTTCTTAGCGGGAAGCTCCTACGAGCAGTACTTC. Its protein is CASSFLAGSSYEQYF. The chain employs TRBV27 and TRBJ2-7, with 8 bases fitting TRBD2. Germline CDR1 is MNHEY and CDR2 is SMNVEV (reference sequence). The CDR3 is 15 residues long. The V segment lost 3 bases and the J segment 0 bases; nucleotides outside the gene matches: 4.

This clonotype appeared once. The CDR3 DNA reads TGTGCCAGCAGGACGATTGGGACAGGGGGAAGTCGGCAGCCCCAGCATTTT. This encodes CASRTIGTGGSRQPQHF. The rearrangement uses TRBV27 and TRBJ1-5; 11 nucleotides agree with TRBD1. CDR1 and CDR2 from the germline V gene are MNHEY and SMNVEV (reference sequence). Trimming took 6 bases from V and 7 from J; bases not matched to a gene: 14. This CDR3 has 17 amino acids.

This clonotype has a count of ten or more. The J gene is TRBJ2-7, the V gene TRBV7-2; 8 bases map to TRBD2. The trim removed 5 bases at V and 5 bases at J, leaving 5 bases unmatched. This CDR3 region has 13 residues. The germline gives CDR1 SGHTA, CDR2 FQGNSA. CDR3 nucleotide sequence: TGTGCCAGCAGCCCGGAGCGGGGGCACGAGCAGTACTTC. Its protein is CASSPERGHEQYF.

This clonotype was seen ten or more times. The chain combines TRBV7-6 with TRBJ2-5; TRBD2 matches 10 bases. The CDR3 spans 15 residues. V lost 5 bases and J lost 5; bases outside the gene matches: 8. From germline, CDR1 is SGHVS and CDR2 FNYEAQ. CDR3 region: CASSPRDSGGETQYF. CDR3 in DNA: TGTGCCAGCAGCCCCCGTGATAGCGGGGGGGAGACCCAGTACTTC.

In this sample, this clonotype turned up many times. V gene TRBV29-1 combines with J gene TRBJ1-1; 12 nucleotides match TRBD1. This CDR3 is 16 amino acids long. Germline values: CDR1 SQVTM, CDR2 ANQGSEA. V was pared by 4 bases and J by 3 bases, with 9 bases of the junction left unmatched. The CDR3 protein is CSVGGTGGKTYTEAFF. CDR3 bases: TGCAGCGTTGGCGGGACAGGGGGCAAGACGTACACTGAAGCTTTCTTT. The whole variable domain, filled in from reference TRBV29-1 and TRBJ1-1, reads SAVISQKPSRDICQRGTSLTIQCQVDSQVTMMFWYRQQPGQSLTLIATANQGSEATYESGFVIDKFPISRPNLTFSTLTVSNMSPEDSSIYLCSVGGTGGKTYTEAFFGQGTRLTVV.

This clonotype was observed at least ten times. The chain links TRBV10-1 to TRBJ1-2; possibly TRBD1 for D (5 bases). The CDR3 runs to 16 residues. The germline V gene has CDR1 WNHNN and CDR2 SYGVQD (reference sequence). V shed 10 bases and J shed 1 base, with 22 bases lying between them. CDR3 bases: TGCGCCACTGAGCCCGGGACGATGCTGGATAACTATGGCTACACCTTC. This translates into CATEPGTMLDNYGYTF.